Listed here are 29 T cell receptor beta chains from one sample, sequenced in a study of human T cells and chemical hapten exposure (dated by TCRdb to the early 2020s). What this sample's treatment or condition label stands for: therapeutic diphenylcyclopropenone sensitization with weekly scalp DPC. Library preparation attached unique molecular identifiers to individual cDNA molecules for quantitative, reproducible TCR counting. TCRdb reprocessed the public reads (quality trimming at Q25 with fastp, clone calling with MiXCR) and kept in-frame beta chains. For every CDR3 protein sequence, its rows merge into one entry that carries the most common genes and DNA. The sample table records around 1,600 distinct CDR3 sequences; approximately 50% of these occur just once. Just under 4% of the sample is held by the ten biggest clonotypes. The specimen was whole blood, collected before DPC sensitization or 2, 6, or about 24 weeks after (not recorded which). These receptors were obtained from an adult with alopecia areata. Some clones in this sample may be carry-over from other donors' samples. This table probably holds off-target reads from a library built for another chain.

The rearrangement uses TRBV5-5 and TRBJ2-1; D is possibly TRBD1 or TRBD2 (5 bases each). Trimming removed 4 bases from V and 2 bases from J, with 16 bases in between. There are 16 residues in the CDR3. Germline CDR1 reads SGHKS; CDR2 reads YYEKEE (reference sequence). The chain's CDR3 is CASSLRGALTYNEQFF. CDR3 in DNA: TGTGCCAGCAGCCTGAGGGGTGCACTGACCTACAATGAGCAGTTCTTC.

This clonotype has only a few counts. V usage is TRBV5-1 and J usage is TRBJ2-5; D is ambiguous. The germline gives CDR1 SGHRS, CDR2 YFSETQ. CDR3 length: 14 amino acids. Trimming took off 0 bases at V and 2 bases at J, with 8 bases between the two ends. The CDR3: CASSLERLQETQYF. The CDR3 DNA follows: TGCGCCAGCAGCTTGGAGCGTTTGCAAGAGACCCAGTACTTC. The full variable domain, with the rest looked up from reference TRBV5-1 and TRBJ2-5, is KAGVTQTPRYLIKTRGQQVTLSCSPISGHRSVSWYQQTPGQGLQFLFEYFSETQRNKGNFPGRFSGRQFSNSRSEMNVSTLELGDSALYLCASSLERLQETQYFGPGTRLLVL.

The chain combines TRBV20-1 with TRBJ2-1; TRBD1 might be the D (5 bases). The CDR3 covers 15 residues. The ends were cut back, 4 bases at V and 0 bases at J, with 13 bases in the middle. The germline V gene encodes CDR1 DFQATT and CDR2 SNEGSKA (reference sequence). This CDR3 reads CSANPWTSSYNEQFF. The CDR3 nucleotides read TGCAGTGCTAACCCCTGGACATCCTCCTACAATGAGCAGTTCTTC.

This clonotype was seen only a few times. The V and J genes are TRBV6-2 or TRBV6-3 and TRBJ2-1; no clear D. There are 12 residues in the CDR3. Trimming left V 4 bases short and J 8 bases short, with 9 bases between. The germline V gene has CDR1 MNHEY and CDR2 SVGEGT. The CDR3 nucleotides read TGTGCCAGCAGTTCGGGCCCCGATGAGCAGTTCTTC. It is translated as CASSSGPDEQFF.

J is TRBJ1-1 and V is TRBV12-3 or TRBV12-4; TRBD1 agrees at 9 bases. V gave up 10 bases and J gave up 3 bases; unmatched junction bases: 6. The CDR3 extends over 13 amino acids. The CDR3 spells CAIRDRAYTEAFF. Here the CDR3 DNA reads TGTGCCATCCGGGACAGGGCATACACTGAAGCTTTCTTT.

The chain combines TRBV9 with TRBJ2-1; TRBD2 matches 10 bases. Germline-derived CDR1 and CDR2 are SGDLS and YYNGEE. The CDR3 has 16 amino acids. The V gene end was trimmed by 0 bases and the J gene end by 4 bases; junction bases not matched to a gene: 4. The CDR3 loop reads CASSVGGSGGYNEQFF. The CDR3 DNA reads as TGTGCCAGCAGCGTAGGAGGTAGCGGGGGGTACAATGAGCAGTTCTTC.

This chain links TRBV29-1 with TRBJ2-3, with 7 positions matching TRBD1. CDR1 and CDR2 from the germline V gene are SQVTM and ANQGSEA. The CDR3 is 14 residues long. J lost 4 bases, V lost 7 bases, and 11 bases had no gene match. The CDR3 region is CSGSIGQVADTQYF. CDR3 nucleotides: TGCAGCGGATCCATAGGACAGGTTGCAGATACGCAGTATTTT.

This clonotype was detected a few times. This chain connects TRBV7-3 to TRBJ2-2; D is perhaps TRBD1 or TRBD2 (5 bases each). Germline CDR1 SGHTA, CDR2 FQGTGA. The CDR3 runs 15 residues. The V end was cut by 5 bases, the J end by 1 base, with 11 bases between. CDR3 in amino acids: CASSPGPQNTGELFF. CDR3 nucleotides: TGTGCCAGCAGCCCGGGACCGCAGAACACCGGGGAGCTGTTTTTT.

This clonotype was seen a few times. V is TRBV20-1 and J is TRBJ2-3, with D tentatively TRBD1 (6 bases). This CDR3 comprises 13 residues. The germline V gene has CDR1 DFQATT and CDR2 SNEGSKA (reference sequence). Deletions cut 5 bases from V and 2 bases from J, with 11 bases between. CDR3 nucleotide sequence: TGCAGTGCTCCCGACAGGATCACAGATACGCAGTATTTT. Protein product: CSAPDRITDTQYF.

In this sample, this clonotype turned up a few times. The chain carries TRBV6-2 or TRBV6-3 and TRBJ2-3, with TRBD2 as a possible D gene (6 bases). CDR1 is MNHEY and CDR2 is SVGEGT in the germline V gene. This CDR3 region has 13 residues. The V and J ends lost 6 bases and 2 bases respectively, with 9 bases between them. CDR3 nucleotides: TGTGCCAGCAGGCGGGACGCCACAGATACGCAGTATTTT. This codes for CASRRDATDTQYF.

This clonotype was seen a single time. The J gene is TRBJ2-5, the V gene TRBV24-1, with TRBD1 matching over 8 bases. The germline CDR1 and CDR2 sequences are KGHDR and SFDVKD. V gave up 1 base and J gave up 2 bases; unmatched junction bases: 2. CDR3 size: 15 residues. Here the CDR3 DNA reads TGTGCCACCAGTGATTTTTGGACAGGGCAAGAGACCCAGTACTTC. It specifies CATSDFWTGQETQYF.

The CDR3 spells CASSLVPVNEQFF. The DNA for the CDR3 is TGTGCCAGCAGTTTAGTGCCGGTCAATGAGCAGTTCTTC. The chain couples TRBV28 to TRBJ2-1; D gene uncertain. The CDR3 has 13 amino acids. Germline CDR1 is MDHEN and CDR2 is SYDVKM. V gave up 2 bases and J gave up 6 bases, with 8 bases separating them.

The chain links TRBV14 to TRBJ1-2; TRBD1 matches 7 bases. Per germline, CDR1 SGHDN and CDR2 FVKESK. The CDR3 runs 15 residues. V shed 3 bases and J 4 bases; nucleotides not matched to a gene: 8. This chain's CDR3 is CASSQGHRGGYGYTF. The CDR3 coding sequence is TGTGCCAGCAGCCAGGGACACAGGGGAGGCTATGGCTACACCTTC.

The chain employs TRBV28 and TRBJ2-5; D gene ambiguous. The CDR3 consists of 10 residues. Germline loops: CDR1 MDHEN, CDR2 SYDVKM. Trimming left V 10 bases short and J 2 bases short, with 5 bases between. The CDR3 is CATRQETQYF. CDR3 sequence (DNA): TGTGCCACCCGACAAGAGACCCAGTACTTC.

The chain employs TRBV20-1 and TRBJ2-5; possibly TRBD1 for D (6 bases). V was cut by 0 bases and J by 2 bases, with 13 bases left in between. This CDR3 comprises 15 residues. Germline CDR1 reads DFQATT; CDR2 reads SNEGSKA (reference sequence). The CDR3: CSAREAGQLQETQYF. The CDR3 nucleotides are TGCAGTGCTAGAGAAGCCGGACAGCTACAAGAGACCCAGTACTTC.

This chain links TRBV19 with TRBJ2-5, with D perhaps matching TRBD1 (5 bases). This CDR3 spans 15 amino acids. Germline V gene sequence: CDR1 LNHDA, CDR2 SQIVND (reference sequence). V was clipped by 9 bases and J by 0 bases, with 17 bases between them. Here the CDR3 reads CASHPGAGYQETQYF. The CDR3 DNA sequence: TGTGCCAGCCATCCAGGAGCAGGGTACCAAGAGACCCAGTACTTC.

This clonotype was found a few times. V gene TRBV11-2 combines with J gene TRBJ2-3, with unresolved D. CDR1 SGHAT and CDR2 FQNNGV come from the germline V gene. Trimming removed 5 bases at V and 7 bases at J, with 19 bases between. The CDR3 runs to 15 residues. The CDR3 DNA reads as TGTGCCAGCAGCCGAGACCAGCACCCTGGGAATACGCAGTATTTT. Translating it yields CASSRDQHPGNTQYF.

This clonotype was counted only a few times. The V call is TRBV6-5, the J call TRBJ2-7, with D possibly being TRBD1 or TRBD2 (5 bases each). The CDR3 sequence is 13 residues long. Germline CDR1 MNHEY, CDR2 SVGAGI. Trimming stripped 3 bases from V and 6 bases from J, with 12 bases between. CDR3 nucleotides: TGTGCCAGCAGTTATCCCGGGACGGGCGAGCAGTACTTC. Encoded protein: CASSYPGTGEQYF.

The CDR3: CSAPGLLAGGNSYEQYF. CDR3 coding DNA: TGCAGTGCCCCAGGTCTACTAGCGGGGGGGAATTCCTACGAGCAGTACTTC. This chain links TRBV20-1 with TRBJ2-7, with 13 bases identical to TRBD2. Germline V gene lookup returns CDR1 DFQATT and CDR2 SNEGSKA (reference sequence). Unmatched junction bases numbered 12, after V lost 6 bases and J lost 1 base. The CDR3 sequence is 17 residues long.

This clonotype is large in the sample. Here the CDR3 reads CVEWDTSTDTQYF. The CDR3 nucleotides read TGCGTAGAGTGGGATACTAGCACAGATACGCAGTATTTT. This chain joins TRBV29-1 and TRBJ2-3, with unresolved D. Per germline, CDR1 SQVTM and CDR2 ANQGSEA. The CDR3 runs to 13 residues.

V usage is TRBV15 and J usage is TRBJ2-5, with 7 bases matching TRBD1. The germline gives CDR1 LNHNV, CDR2 YYDKDF (reference sequence). The CDR3 runs to 15 residues. The J segment lost 2 bases and the V segment lost 3 bases, leaving 6 bases of the junction unmatched. In nucleotides, the CDR3 is TGTGCCACCAGCAGTTCCGGGACAGCTCAAGAGACCCAGTACTTC. It yields the protein CATSSSGTAQETQYF.

The chain is built from TRBV9 and TRBJ2-7; no reliable D call. The germline V and J ends were trimmed by 0 bases and 0 bases, with 7 bases remaining between them. The germline CDR1 and CDR2 sequences are SGDLS and YYNGEE. CDR3 length: 14 amino acids. CDR3 bases: TGTGCCAGCAGCGTAGGGGTCGGCTCCTACGAGCAGTACTTC. Translated: CASSVGVGSYEQYF. Drawing the rest from reference TRBV9 and TRBJ2-7, the complete variable domain is DSGVTQTPKHLITATGQRVTLRCSPRSGDLSVYWYQQSLDQGLQFLIQYYNGEERAKGNILERFSAQQFPDLHSELNLSSLELGDSALYFCASSVGVGSYEQYFGPGTRLTVT.

The gene calls are TRBV19 and TRBJ1-1; perhaps TRBD1 as D (6 bases). The V and J ends lost 5 bases and 7 bases respectively, with 23 bases between them. This CDR3 has 16 amino acids. Germline V gene data show CDR1 as LNHDA and CDR2 as SQIVND (reference sequence). The CDR3 DNA reads TGTGCCAGTAGTTCAAGGACACAGGGCTACACTAGTGAAGCTTTCTTT. The encoded protein is CASSSRTQGYTSEAFF.

The J gene is TRBJ2-3, the V gene TRBV7-6; D possibly corresponds to TRBD1 (6 bases). The CDR3 length is 16 residues. The V gene lost 4 bases and the J gene lost 4 bases, with 18 bases spanning the gap. Germline V gene data show CDR1 as SGHVS and CDR2 as FNYEAQ. CDR3 nucleotide sequence: TGTGCCAGCAGCTATCCGACAGGCGGCCGGCCAGATACGCAGTATTTT. Translation gives CASSYPTGGRPDTQYF.

CDR3 residues: CASSQGGYEQYF. CDR3 nucleotides: TGTGCCAGCAGTCAAGGGGGCTACGAGCAGTACTTC. The chain combines TRBV6-2 or TRBV6-3 with TRBJ2-7, with D maybe TRBD1 (6 bases). There are 12 residues in the CDR3. CDR1 and CDR2 from the germline V gene are MNHEY and SVGEGT. V lost 5 bases, J lost 3 bases, and 8 bases lay in between.

The chain carries TRBV9 and TRBJ1-1; no definite D call. Germline V CDR1 and CDR2: SGDLS, YYNGEE. This CDR3 has 13 residues. V was clipped by 0 bases and J by 1 base, with 4 bases between them. The CDR3 coding sequence is TGTGCCAGCAGCGTAGCTGGGAACACTGAAGCTTTCTTT. The encoded protein is CASSVAGNTEAFF.

The chain couples TRBV12-3 or TRBV12-4 to TRBJ2-7; unclear D gene. This CDR3 is built from 12 residues. V was cut by 1 base and J by 5 bases, with 6 bases left in between. The CDR3 nucleotides read TGTGCCAGCAGTTTAGGACCCAACGAGCAGTACTTC. Amino acid sequence: CASSLGPNEQYF.

The V and J genes are TRBV11-2 and TRBJ1-5; TRBD1 might be the D (5 bases). The CDR3 covers 16 residues. Germline lookup yields CDR1 SGHAT and CDR2 FQNNGV. With 0 bases removed from V and 2 bases from J, the gap between germline ends came to 11 bases. CDR3 DNA: TGTGCCAGCAGCTTAGATCAAGGGGCAGGCAATCAGCCCCAGCATTTT. It yields the protein CASSLDQGAGNQPQHF.

This clonotype was recorded a few times. CDR3 residues: CASSVDGGYEQYF. In DNA, the CDR3 is TGTGCCAGCTCAGTAGACGGGGGCTACGAGCAGTACTTC. V gene TRBV18 combines with J gene TRBJ2-7, with a weak D call TRBD2 (6 bases). This CDR3 comprises 13 residues. V lost 5 bases, J lost 3 bases, and 11 bases lay in between. Per the germline V gene, CDR1 is KGHSH and CDR2 is LQKENI.